This T cell receptor beta chain was identified in a study of cytomegalovirus exposure and HLA in healthy donors (dated by TCRdb to 2015 to 2018). Some background on the complete study: A later analysis indicated that the 120 or so validation repertoires were generated on the platform also employed for the 650 to 850 repertoires of the first cohort. The study aimed to test whether cataloging public T cell receptors could reveal signatures of past pathogen exposure. A separate validation cohort of roughly 120 different subjects was used in addition to the roughly 700-subject first cohort. To predict cytomegalovirus infection status, the study combined high-throughput TCR immunosequencing, statistical association of individual TCRs with disease status, and machine learning. Broad study findings and their caveats: The study listed 170 or so TCR beta chains as associated with cytomegalovirus. All 120 or so repertoires were used to score co-occurrence in the validation cohort in a later analysis, because that analysis had no HLA typing for the cohort. The authors suggested that the approach could potentially be extended to other disease states and immunological phenotypes. A few of the identified cytomegalovirus-associated TCR beta chains were confirmed in vitro to be specific for cytomegalovirus antigens. Most TCR sequences were observed very rarely across donors, whereas some public TCRs were present in many individuals. A later analysis found that TCRs clustered in the first cohort also tended to co-occur in the 120 validation repertoires, with approximately 94% of cluster scores above 0. Cytomegalovirus status was reported to be diagnosed by the classifier with high specificity and sensitivity in both the original and validation cohorts.

Library creation used the immunoSEQ multiplex PCR assay. Concerning the study's data processing: A statistical classification framework was built to diagnose cytomegalovirus status from the catalog of TCR beta chain sequences. TCRdb stores this immuneACCESS table with in-frame sequences only. Part of the clones is absent; in the studies checked, under half of the shortfall reflects unresolved V genes, and no reason is known for the rest. D and trimming were read from the DNA, whereas the V and J calls and clone size are those reported in that table. The table for this sample lists over 150,000 clones; about 86% of them were counted only once. The ten biggest clones cover approximately 2.9% of the sample. Only a few counts were recorded for this clone. Its recognized antigen is unknown. Base qualities are missing; no much larger clone stands one base away. Per the germline V gene (reference sequence), SEHNR is the CDR1 and FQNEAQ is the CDR2. The CDR3 runs 12 amino acids, cysteine and phenylalanine included. Only CDR3 DNA remains: 36 bases, in frame from the first base. Cut back by 5 bases and 3 bases, the V and J ends lie 7 bases apart.

Separate from the roughly 700-subject first cohort, the validation cohort of about 110 subjects was the group to which the donors belonged. The clonotype was recovered from a woman younger than 35 in good health and CMV-seropositive. The receptor chain draws on TRBV7-9 and TRBJ2-5; no D gene call is confident. Material for sequencing was PBMCs. The CDR3 protein sequence reads: CASSPFEETQYF. The DNA reads TGTGCCAGCAGCCCTTTTGAAGAGACCCAGTACTTC.